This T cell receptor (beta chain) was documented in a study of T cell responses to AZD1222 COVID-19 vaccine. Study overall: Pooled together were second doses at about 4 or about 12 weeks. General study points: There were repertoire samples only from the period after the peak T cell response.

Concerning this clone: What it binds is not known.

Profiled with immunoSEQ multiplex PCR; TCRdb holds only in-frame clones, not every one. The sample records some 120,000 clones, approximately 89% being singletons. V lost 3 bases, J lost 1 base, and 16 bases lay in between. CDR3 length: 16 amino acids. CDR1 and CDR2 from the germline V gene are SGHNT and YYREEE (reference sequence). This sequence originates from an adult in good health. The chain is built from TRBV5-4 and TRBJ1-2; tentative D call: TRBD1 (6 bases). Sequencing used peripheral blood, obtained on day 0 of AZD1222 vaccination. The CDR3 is CASSSRGVGYNYGYTF. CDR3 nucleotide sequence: TGTGCCAGCAGCTCGAGGGGGGTAGGGTATAACTATGGCTACACCTTC.